This TCR beta chain was profiled in a study of CD8 T cells in ankylosing spondylitis. A single record per CDR3 protein comes from TCRdb applying MiXCR to the 5' RACE reads. In the table there are tens of thousands of distinct CDR3 sequences, just under 9% of which are singletons. This clonotype was counted ten times or more. Its specificity is unknown. The ends were cut back, 7 bases at V and 4 bases at J, with 20 bases in the middle. The CDR3 contains 16 residues. Germline V gene lookup returns CDR1 ENHRY and CDR2 SYGVKD. Study observations and caveats: Among TCR beta sequences, a motif of 7 to 9 highly homologous variants appeared characteristic of ankylosing spondylitis blood. Earlier reports found some motif variants in synovial fluid and blood in reactive arthritis. The disease-linked clones had a CD8+ phenotype and low blood frequencies.

Material: blood, either unsorted or a sorted T cell fraction (not recorded which). This sequence joins TRBV10-3 and TRBJ2-1, with D possibly TRBD2 on 5 matching bases. The TCR sequence derives from a male donor with ankylosing spondylitis. The CDR3 reads CAITPGPRSGYNEQFF. CDR3 sequence (DNA): TGTGCCATCACCCCGGGCCCCAGGAGCGGTTACAATGAGCAGTTCTTC.